This entry lists 3 T cell receptor beta chains sequenced from one sample in a study of cytomegalovirus exposure and HLA in healthy donors. The PCR contained 60 Vbeta and 13 Jbeta primers. This table comes from immunoSEQ multiplex PCR, and its TCRdb copy is limited to in-frame clones, with some not included. The table for this sample gives 220,000 or so clones. Sequenced input: PBMCs. These receptors were collected from a girl between 2 and 10 years old in good health and CMV-seropositive.

The chain uses TRBV2 and TRBJ1-1; TRBD1 might be the D (5 bases). Trimming left V 3 bases short and J 8 bases short, with 7 bases between. The length of the CDR3 is 11 residues. The germline gives CDR1 SNHLY, CDR2 FYNNEI. The CDR3 region is CASSDRAEAFF. The CDR3 DNA sequence: TGTGCCAGCAGTGACAGGGCCGAAGCTTTCTTT.

This sequence joins TRBV27 and TRBJ2-5; 8 nucleotides align to TRBD2. Trimming cost V 6 bases and J 5 bases; bases outside gene matches: 5. The CDR3 loop spans 13 amino acids. Germline V gene sequence: CDR1 MNHEY, CDR2 SMNVEV (reference sequence). CDR3 nucleotides: TGTGCCAGCAGGCCTAGCGGGCGGGAGACCCAGTACTTC. It is translated as CASRPSGRETQYF.

This CDR3 reads CASMGLKGQDYGYTF. The CDR3, as DNA: TGTGCCAGCATGGGGCTCAAGGGACAGGACTATGGCTACACCTTC. The V gene is TRBV6-1, the J gene TRBJ1-2, with TRBD1 identical over 8 bases. Per the germline V gene, CDR1 is MNHNS and CDR2 is SASEGT. Unmatched junction bases numbered 10, after V lost 7 bases and J lost 3 bases. This CDR3 has 15 residues.